These T cell receptor beta chains were read from a single sample in a study of blood T cell repertoires in COVID-19. Only in-frame clones appear in the TCRdb table, and some are missing; sequencing was by immunoSEQ multiplex PCR. The table includes tens of thousands of clones, around 90% detected once. The sequenced material came from peripheral blood. The source is a man in his 70s in a cohort sampled during active COVID-19. Each CDR3 is given with its conserved first and last residue. The D gene is left open where the match is weak. Some rows mark clone size as missing; the rest say once, few, many or name a class of expanded clone.

D gene: .
clone size: once
J gene: TRBJ2-1
V gene: TRBV27
CDR3 protein: CASSADLSYNEQFF
CDR3 DNA: TGTGCCAGCAGCGCGGACTTATCCTACAATGAGCAGTTCTTC

D gene: .
clone size: .
J gene: TRBJ2-7
V gene: TRBV24-1
CDR3 protein: CATSGTGAYEQYF
CDR3 DNA: TGTGCCACCAGTGGAACAGGAGCCTACGAGCAGTACTTC

D gene: .
clone size: .
J gene: TRBJ1-1
V gene: TRBV5-4
CDR3 protein: CASSLARANTEAFF
CDR3 DNA: TGTGCCAGCAGCTTGGCCAGGGCGAACACTGAAGCTTTCTTT

D gene: .
clone size: .
J gene: TRBJ1-1
V gene: TRBV19
CDR3 protein: CASTANGRGRDEAFF
CDR3 DNA: TGTGCCAGTACCGCCAACGGGAGGGGACGAGACGAAGCTTTCTTT

D gene: TRBD1
clone size: .
J gene: TRBJ2-2
V gene: TRBV18
CDR3 protein: CASRQGAHRANTGELFF
CDR3 DNA: TGTGCCAGCCGACAGGGGGCGCATAGGGCGAACACCGGGGAGCTGTTTTTT

D gene: .
clone size: .
J gene: TRBJ2-7
V gene: TRBV7-2
CDR3 protein: CASSTNRGPYEQYF
CDR3 DNA: TGTGCCAGCAGCACGAACCGGGGTCCCTACGAGCAGTACTTC

D gene: .
clone size: .
J gene: TRBJ2-3
V gene: TRBV2
CDR3 protein: CASSVGGQGAQNTQYF
CDR3 DNA: TGTGCCAGCAGTGTGGGAGGGCAGGGGGCGCAAAATACGCAGTATTTT

D gene: TRBD1
clone size: .
J gene: TRBJ2-7
V gene: TRBV5-4
CDR3 protein: CASSPGTGTFYEQYF
CDR3 DNA: TGTGCCAGCAGCCCCGGGACAGGGACCTTCTACGAGCAGTACTTC

D gene: TRBD2
clone size: .
J gene: TRBJ2-7
V gene: TRBV27
CDR3 protein: CASSHQRTSGNYEQYF
CDR3 DNA: TGTGCCAGCAGCCACCAGCGGACTAGCGGGAACTACGAGCAGTACTTC

D gene: TRBD2
clone size: .
J gene: TRBJ2-2
V gene: TRBV9
CDR3 protein: CASSGVRTSGTRGTGELFF
CDR3 DNA: TGTGCCAGCAGCGGCGTTAGGACTAGCGGGACACGGGGCACCGGGGAGCTGTTTTTT

D gene: TRBD1
clone size: once
J gene: TRBJ1-2
V gene: TRBV28
CDR3 protein: CASSPLTGVDGYTF
CDR3 DNA: TGTGCCAGCAGTCCCCTCACAGGGGTCGATGGCTACACCTTC

D gene: .
clone size: .
J gene: TRBJ2-5
V gene: TRBV16
CDR3 protein: CASSRRAGETQYF
CDR3 DNA: TGTGCCAGCAGCCGCAGAGCGGGAGAGACCCAGTACTTC

D gene: TRBD2
clone size: .
J gene: TRBJ2-1
V gene: TRBV2
CDR3 protein: CASRAGTSGRVNEQFF
CDR3 DNA: TGTGCCAGCAGGGCCGGGACTAGCGGGAGGGTCAATGAGCAGTTCTTC

D gene: TRBD2
clone size: .
J gene: TRBJ2-5
V gene: TRBV12-5
CDR3 protein: CASGARTSAKRETQYF
CDR3 DNA: TGTGCTAGTGGTGCGAGGACTAGCGCAAAGAGGGAGACCCAGTACTTC

D gene: .
clone size: .
J gene: TRBJ1-1
V gene: TRBV7-3
CDR3 protein: CASSWGGMNTEAFF
CDR3 DNA: TGTGCCAGCAGCTGGGGGGGCATGAACACTGAAGCTTTCTTT

D gene: TRBD1
clone size: once
J gene: TRBJ1-1
V gene: TRBV11-2
CDR3 protein: CASRSAGTGINTEAFF
CDR3 DNA: TGTGCCAGCAGGTCAGCCGGGACAGGGATCAACACTGAAGCTTTCTTT

D gene: TRBD2
clone size: .
J gene: TRBJ2-4
V gene: TRBV4-1
CDR3 protein: CASSQTRAVAGGPEDIQYF
CDR3 DNA: TGCGCCAGCAGCCAAACTCGGGCGGTAGCGGGAGGGCCGGAGGACATTCAGTACTTC

D gene: TRBD2
clone size: .
J gene: TRBJ2-5
V gene: TRBV4-1
CDR3 protein: CASSQDRTSGSQETQYF
CDR3 DNA: TGCGCCAGCAGCCAAGACCGGACTAGCGGGAGTCAAGAGACCCAGTACTTC

D gene: .
clone size: .
J gene: TRBJ2-2
V gene: TRBV28
CDR3 protein: CASSLPRSSTGELFF
CDR3 DNA: TGTGCCAGCAGTTTACCCCGGTCGTCCACCGGGGAGCTGTTTTTT

D gene: TRBD1
clone size: .
J gene: TRBJ2-5
V gene: TRBV18
CDR3 protein: CASSPGGETQYF
CDR3 DNA: TGTGCCAGCTCTCCAGGGGGCGAGACCCAGTACTTC

D gene: TRBD2
clone size: .
J gene: TRBJ2-1
V gene: TRBV6-2/TRBV6-3
CDR3 protein: CASSYGSSGSTYNEQFF
CDR3 DNA: TGTGCCAGCAGTTACGGGTCTAGCGGGAGTACCTACAATGAGCAGTTCTTC

D gene: .
clone size: .
J gene: TRBJ2-7
V gene: TRBV28
CDR3 protein: CASSEPTIRQYF
CDR3 DNA: TGTGCCAGCAGCGAGCCCACTATTAGGCAGTACTTC

D gene: .
clone size: .
J gene: TRBJ1-2
V gene: TRBV28
CDR3 protein: CASGVNYGYTF
CDR3 DNA: TGTGCCAGCGGAGTTAACTATGGCTACACCTTC

D gene: .
clone size: few
J gene: TRBJ1-6
V gene: TRBV18
CDR3 protein: CASSPKENSPLHF
CDR3 DNA: TGTGCCAGCTCACCAAAGGAGAATTCACCCCTCCACTTT

D gene: TRBD1
clone size: once
J gene: TRBJ1-6
V gene: TRBV6-5
CDR3 protein: CASSYTGQGGGSPLHF
CDR3 DNA: TGTGCCAGCAGTTACACGGGACAGGGGGGAGGTTCACCCCTCCACTTT

D gene: .
clone size: .
J gene: TRBJ1-1
V gene: TRBV3-1/TRBV3-2
CDR3 protein: CASSPPGTINTEAFF
CDR3 DNA: TGTGCCAGCAGCCCACCCGGGACTATCAACACTGAAGCTTTCTTT

D gene: .
clone size: .
J gene: TRBJ2-1
V gene: TRBV7-2
CDR3 protein: CARAPQGSYNEQFF
CDR3 DNA: TGTGCCAGAGCTCCCCAGGGCTCCTACAATGAGCAGTTCTTC

D gene: TRBD1
clone size: .
J gene: TRBJ1-1
V gene: TRBV7-9
CDR3 protein: CASSLSRDSEAFF
CDR3 DNA: TGTGCCAGCAGCCTAAGCCGGGACAGTGAAGCTTTCTTT

D gene: .
clone size: .
J gene: TRBJ2-3
V gene: TRBV21-1
CDR3 protein: CANPGLAFRTDTQYF
CDR3 DNA: TGTGCCAACCCGGGACTAGCGTTCAGGACAGATACGCAGTATTTT

D gene: TRBD1
clone size: .
J gene: TRBJ1-1
V gene: TRBV2
CDR3 protein: CASRWDSTTEAFF
CDR3 DNA: TGTGCCAGCAGGTGGGACAGCACCACTGAAGCTTTCTTT

D gene: TRBD1
clone size: .
J gene: TRBJ1-5
V gene: TRBV19
CDR3 protein: CASSPRQGEKPQHF
CDR3 DNA: TGTGCCAGTAGTCCCCGACAGGGGGAGAAGCCCCAGCATTTT

D gene: .
clone size: once
J gene: TRBJ1-2
V gene: TRBV27
CDR3 protein: CASSRVLPKQGFGYTF
CDR3 DNA: TGTGCCAGCAGCCGAGTGCTCCCAAAACAGGGATTTGGCTACACCTTC

D gene: TRBD2
clone size: .
J gene: TRBJ2-7
V gene: TRBV5-1
CDR3 protein: CASNPLGGFYEQYF
CDR3 DNA: TGCGCCAGCAACCCCCTGGGGGGGTTCTACGAGCAGTACTTC

D gene: .
clone size: .
J gene: TRBJ2-7
V gene: TRBV10-3
CDR3 protein: CAISESVQNYEQYF
CDR3 DNA: TGTGCCATCAGTGAGTCTGTCCAGAACTACGAGCAGTACTTC

D gene: .
clone size: .
J gene: TRBJ2-7
V gene: TRBV5-1
CDR3 protein: CASRDTSYEQYF
CDR3 DNA: TGCGCCAGCAGGGACACCTCCTACGAGCAGTACTTC

D gene: TRBD2
clone size: .
J gene: TRBJ2-4
V gene: TRBV19
CDR3 protein: CASSSGSAKNIQYF
CDR3 DNA: TGTGCCAGTAGTAGCGGGAGCGCCAAAAACATTCAGTACTTC